This passage covers 20 T cell receptor beta chains from one sample sequenced in a study of beta chain features in type 1 diabetes. Every isolated RNA sample was fully reverse transcribed, so sequencing captured expressed TCRB transcripts. The table came from immunoSEQ multiplex PCR; TCRdb's copy has only in-frame clones and leaves some out. The sample has 600,000 to 750,000 clones; around 12% are singletons. Their antigen targets remain unknown. General study findings and limits: TCRB CDR3 length was moderately but significantly reduced in all four CD4+ subsets of Type 1 diabetes patients.

Material for sequencing was naive CD4+ T cells from blood. Receptors originate from a man aged 30 to 39 with type 1 diabetes.

This clone occurred a few times. The chain recombines TRBV21-1 with TRBJ2-1; TRBD1 is the table's D call and was not checked against the DNA. TRBV21-1 is given as a pseudogene. This CDR3 spans 15 amino acids. CDR3 amino acids: CASSTQGCSYNEQFF. The CDR3 nucleotides read TGTGCCAGCAGCACGCAGGGGTGCTCCTACAATGAGCAGTTCTTC.

With respect to this clone: At the DNA level, this CDR3 is encoded by other sequences in the same sample as well. This rearrangement joins TRBV9 to TRBJ1-2, with 7 bases that match TRBD1. This CDR3 region has 13 residues. J gave up 2 bases and V 2 bases, and 0 bases lay outside the gene matches. Germline V gene lookup returns CDR1 SGDLS and CDR2 YYNGEE. CDR3 amino acids: CASSVDRNYGYTF. The CDR3 nucleotides are TGTGCCAGCAGCGTGGACAGGAACTATGGCTACACCTTC.

The J gene is TRBJ2-3, the V gene TRBV4-3; a weak D match, TRBD2 (6 bases). The V end lost 1 base, the J end lost 2 bases, and 16 bases lay between the germline ends. Germline assignment: CDR1 LGHNA and CDR2 YSLEER. CDR3 size: 17 residues. The DNA of the CDR3 is TGCGCCAGCAGCCAAGGGCTTACAGCGGGCATCACAGATACGCAGTATTTT. This encodes CASSQGLTAGITDTQYF.

Only a few counts were recorded for this clone. The gene calls are TRBV2 and TRBJ1-6; TRBD1 aligns across 8 bases. Germline V lookup: CDR1 SNHLY, CDR2 FYNNEI. V gave up 8 bases and J gave up 5 bases; unmatched junction bases: 2. CDR3 length: 13 amino acids. The CDR3 DNA reads TGTGCCAGCGAGGGACAGGATAATTCACCCCTCCACTTT. This encodes CASEGQDNSPLHF.

This clone was recorded a few times. The chain combines TRBV29-1 with TRBJ2-1, with D possibly matching TRBD1 (5 bases). The length of the CDR3 is 12 residues. V lost 7 bases to trimming and J lost 0 bases, with 7 bases between them. From germline, CDR1 is SQVTM and CDR2 ANQGSEA. DNA for the CDR3: TGCAGCGCCGGACACTCCTACAATGAGCAGTTCTTC. Its translation is CSAGHSYNEQFF.

The chain links TRBV7-2 to TRBJ2-7; D is perhaps TRBD1 or TRBD2 (5 bases each). The CDR3 has 15 residues. V shed 5 bases and J shed 0 bases, with 14 bases lying between them. CDR1 and CDR2 from the germline V gene are SGHTA and FQGNSA. For the CDR3, the DNA is TGTGCCAGCAGCCAGTCCGGGACGGACTCCTACGAGCAGTACTTC. Translating it yields CASSQSGTDSYEQYF.

This clone was counted a few times. This sequence joins TRBV7-9 and TRBJ2-7; D gene unclear. This CDR3 comprises 14 residues. Trimming removed 4 bases at V and 0 bases at J, with 10 bases between. From germline, CDR1 is SEHNR and CDR2 FQNEAQ (reference sequence). The CDR3 DNA reads TGTGCCAGCAGCTCCCCCCGCGGCTCCTACGAGCAGTACTTC. It specifies CASSSPRGSYEQYF.

This clone has more than one count but fewer than ten. The rearrangement joins TRBV29-1 to TRBJ1-1; 9 nucleotides match TRBD1. This CDR3 comprises 14 residues. Germline values: CDR1 SQVTM, CDR2 ANQGSEA. The junction had 10 bases not matched to a gene; V was cut back by 6 bases and J by 5 bases. The CDR3 sequence: CSVAGQGAGTEAFF. CDR3 nucleotides: TGCAGCGTGGCGGGACAGGGAGCCGGTACTGAAGCTTTCTTT.

V is TRBV7-2 and J is TRBJ2-3; 7 bases fit TRBD1. Trimming cost V 2 bases and J 0 bases; bases outside gene matches: 2. The CDR3 has 15 amino acids. The germline V gene encodes CDR1 SGHTA and CDR2 FQGNSA. This chain's CDR3 is CASSLQTGSTDTQYF. CDR3 sequence (DNA): TGTGCCAGCAGCTTACAGACAGGGAGCACAGATACGCAGTATTTT.

Only a few counts were recorded for this clone. J is TRBJ1-4 and V is TRBV11-3; the D is unclear. Germline V gene lookup returns CDR1 SGHNT and CDR2 YENEEA. Trimming removed 5 bases at V and 6 bases at J, with 10 bases between. CDR3 length: 13 residues. This CDR3 reads CASSRTDHEKLFF. As DNA, the CDR3 is TGTGCCAGCAGCCGGACTGACCATGAAAAACTGTTTTTT.

The chain recombines TRBV7-2 with TRBJ2-7; D unclear. Germline V gene lookup returns CDR1 SGHTA and CDR2 FQGNSA. This CDR3 has 12 residues. V was cut by 2 bases and J by 6 bases, with 8 bases left in between. As DNA, the CDR3 is TGTGCCAGCAGCTTATCCTTCTCCGAGCAGTACTTC. Protein sequence: CASSLSFSEQYF.

This clone was detected only a few times. The V and J genes are TRBV7-9 and TRBJ1-1, with TRBD1 matching over 9 bases. Looked up from germline, CDR1 is SEHNR and CDR2 is FQNEAQ (reference sequence). V gave up 4 bases and J gave up 2 bases; unmatched junction bases: 2. This CDR3 has 14 residues. The CDR3 DNA reads as TGTGCCAGCAGCTCACAGGGGGCTAACACTGAAGCTTTCTTT. Encoded protein: CASSSQGANTEAFF.

The chain uses TRBV29-1 and TRBJ2-7; tentatively, D is TRBD1 (5 bases). The V gene's germline CDR1 is SQVTM and CDR2 ANQGSEA. V was cut by 6 bases and J by 2 bases, with 23 bases left in between. The CDR3 extends over 16 amino acids. CDR3 DNA: TGCAGCGTCTTCTCCCTCAGGGAAAAGGGTCCCTACGAGCAGTACTTC. Translation gives CSVFSLREKGPYEQYF.

This clone was found a few times. The genes are TRBV6-6 and TRBJ1-2; tentative D call: TRBD1 (6 bases). The CDR3 has 13 residues. V lost 7 bases to trimming and J lost 8 bases, with 17 bases between them. The germline CDR1 and CDR2 sequences are MNHNY and SVGAGI (reference sequence). The CDR3 bases are TGTGCCAGCACCCTAACAGGGATTGTCGGCTACACCTTC. This sequence encodes CASTLTGIVGYTF.

This rearrangement joins TRBV6-1 to TRBJ2-1, with D uncertain. The V end was cut by 2 bases, the J end by 9 bases, with 11 bases between. This CDR3 is 13 amino acids long. Looked up from germline, CDR1 is MNHNS and CDR2 is SASEGT. Written as DNA, the CDR3 is TGTGCCAGCAGTGAAATTAGGTCGGCTGAGCAGTTCTTC. The encoded protein is CASSEIRSAEQFF.

The J gene is TRBJ1-3, the V gene TRBV6-5; D gene unclear. The CDR3 has 11 amino acids. CDR1 and CDR2 (germline): MNHEY, SVGAGI. Deletions cut 2 bases from V and 8 bases from J, with 4 bases between. DNA of the CDR3: TGTGCCAGCAGTTACCAAGACACCATATATTTT. Amino acids: CASSYQDTIYF.

This chain joins TRBV18 and TRBJ1-1; 9 nucleotides match TRBD1. Germline-derived CDR1 and CDR2 are KGHSH and LQKENI. The CDR3 contains 14 residues. The ends lost 3 bases at V and 5 bases at J; junction bases unmatched: 4. CDR3 DNA: TGTGCCAGCTCACCCGAGACAGGGGGAACTGAAGCTTTCTTT. Its translation: CASSPETGGTEAFF.

V gene TRBV7-8 combines with J gene TRBJ1-3, with D hard to call. Per germline, CDR1 SGHVS and CDR2 FQNEAQ. The V gene lost 5 bases and the J gene lost 3 bases, with 11 bases spanning the gap. The CDR3 length is 14 residues. CDR3 coding DNA: TGTGCCAGCAGCCCAGAATGGGGTGGAAACACCATATATTTT. This codes for CASSPEWGGNTIYF.

This clone has just a few counts. The CDR3 protein is CASRPGQGGSPLHF. DNA for the CDR3: TGTGCCAGCAGACCGGGACAGGGGGGTTCACCCCTCCACTTT. The chain recombines TRBV28 with TRBJ1-6; 11 bases map to TRBD1. The CDR3 sequence is 14 residues long. With V trimmed by 6 bases and J by 9 bases, 4 bases remained unmatched. The germline V gene encodes CDR1 MDHEN and CDR2 SYDVKM.

J is TRBJ2-1 and V is TRBV7-2; D may be TRBD2 (6 bases). With 2 bases removed from V and 1 base from J, the gap between germline ends came to 12 bases. Looked up from germline, CDR1 is SGHTA and CDR2 is FQGNSA. The CDR3 totals 16 residues. The CDR3 protein is CASSLRRDGSYNEQFF. The CDR3 DNA follows: TGTGCCAGCAGCTTAAGGAGGGACGGATCCTACAATGAGCAGTTCTTC.